The clone carrying this T cell receptor beta chain was recorded many times. The antigen remains undetermined. This entry is derived from a study of blood T cells in healthy people across ages. In the study overall: The template switching approach captured approximately one barcoded beta molecule for every two T cells.

Broader study findings: Higher diversity, along with more naive CD4+ cells, distinguished long-lived donors from aged donors. Strongly correlated with naive T cell percentage was TCR beta diversity.

The use of a sample-barcoded 5' primer and a J-beta primer mix characterized a second PCR of about 7 to 12 cycles. TCRdb recomputed calls from the 5' RACE reads with MiXCR, one row per CDR3 protein. Of some 1.5 million distinct CDR3 sequences detected, about 28% appear once; the ten largest clones hold roughly 8%. The germline V and J ends were trimmed by 1 base and 6 bases, with 7 bases remaining between them. This CDR3 region has 12 residues. The germline CDR1 and CDR2 sequences are SEHNR and FQNEAQ (reference sequence). Sample: blood. The receptor was derived from a young woman in good health. The V gene is TRBV7-9, the J gene TRBJ2-7; D is unclear. The CDR3 DNA sequence: TGTGCCAGCAGCTTAGAAGTTTCCGAGCAGTACTTC. The encoded protein is CASSLEVSEQYF.